This T cell receptor (beta chain) was captured by sequencing in a study of T cell responses to AZD1222 COVID-19 vaccine. In the study overall: Researchers grouped second doses given at about 4 or about 12 weeks into one pool.

The CDR3 extends over 14 amino acids. In germline, CDR1 is LNHDA, CDR2 SQIVND (reference sequence). The germline V and J ends were trimmed by 8 bases and 6 bases, with 16 bases remaining between them. This table comes from immunoSEQ multiplex PCR, and its TCRdb copy is limited to in-frame clones, with some not included. The repertoire consists of some 130,000 clones, with more than 85% occurring once and the leading ten covering more than 2.5%. Findings of the study overall: In a largely white British group with more females than males, clonal diversity was possibly underestimated.

Worth noting for this clone: As yet, its antigen is unknown.

The chain uses TRBV19 and TRBJ2-2; D may be TRBD1 (5 bases). The source was peripheral blood, collected on day 0 of AZD1222 vaccination. The receptor was isolated from an adult in good health. This chain's CDR3 is CASLRRAGSGELFF. As DNA, the CDR3 is TGTGCCAGTCTCCGCAGGGCCGGTTCCGGGGAGCTGTTTTTT.